The T cell receptor beta chain described here comes from a study of T cell responses to AZD1222 COVID-19 vaccine. Overall study results and limits: With dominance at 160-218 and 743-854, vaccine-associated CD4 TCRs spanned spike. Nearly half of unique spike-specific TCRs reportedly avoided B.1.351 and B.1.1.7 mutated regions.

To note about this clone: The antigen is undetermined.

Per the germline V gene, CDR1 is KGHDR and CDR2 is SFDVKD. V was clipped by 5 bases and J by 7 bases; unmatched bases: 7. This CDR3 has 15 amino acids. Only in-frame clones appear in the TCRdb table, and some are missing; sequencing was by immunoSEQ multiplex PCR. The data contain about 110,000 clones, around 90% of them singletons. The sample consisted of peripheral blood, taken on day 0 of AZD1222 vaccination. This TCR was recovered from an adult in good health. This chain uses TRBV24-1 with TRBJ2-1; 10 nucleotides match TRBD2. CDR3 sequence (DNA): TGTGCCACCAGTGGTCTAGCGGGGGCTCTTAATGAGCAGTTCTTC. Its translation is CATSGLAGALNEQFF.